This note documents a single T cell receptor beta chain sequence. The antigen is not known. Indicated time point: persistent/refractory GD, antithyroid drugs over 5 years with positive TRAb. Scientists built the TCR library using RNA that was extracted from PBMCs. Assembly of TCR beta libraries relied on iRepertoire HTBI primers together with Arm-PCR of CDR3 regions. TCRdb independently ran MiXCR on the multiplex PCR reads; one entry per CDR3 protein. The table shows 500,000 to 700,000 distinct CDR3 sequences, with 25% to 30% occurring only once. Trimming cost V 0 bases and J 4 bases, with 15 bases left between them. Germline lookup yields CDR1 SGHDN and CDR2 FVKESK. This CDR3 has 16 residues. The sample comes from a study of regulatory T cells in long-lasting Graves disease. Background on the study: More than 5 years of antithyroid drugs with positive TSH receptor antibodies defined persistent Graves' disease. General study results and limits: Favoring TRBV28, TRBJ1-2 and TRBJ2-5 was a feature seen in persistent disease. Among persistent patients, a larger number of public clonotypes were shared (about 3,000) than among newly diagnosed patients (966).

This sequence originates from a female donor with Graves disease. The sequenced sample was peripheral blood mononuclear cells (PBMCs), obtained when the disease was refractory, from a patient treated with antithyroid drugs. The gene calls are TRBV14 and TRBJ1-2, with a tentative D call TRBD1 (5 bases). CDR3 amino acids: CASSQDARASTYGYTF. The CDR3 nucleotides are TGTGCCAGCAGCCAAGATGCCAGGGCGTCAACCTATGGCTACACCTTC.